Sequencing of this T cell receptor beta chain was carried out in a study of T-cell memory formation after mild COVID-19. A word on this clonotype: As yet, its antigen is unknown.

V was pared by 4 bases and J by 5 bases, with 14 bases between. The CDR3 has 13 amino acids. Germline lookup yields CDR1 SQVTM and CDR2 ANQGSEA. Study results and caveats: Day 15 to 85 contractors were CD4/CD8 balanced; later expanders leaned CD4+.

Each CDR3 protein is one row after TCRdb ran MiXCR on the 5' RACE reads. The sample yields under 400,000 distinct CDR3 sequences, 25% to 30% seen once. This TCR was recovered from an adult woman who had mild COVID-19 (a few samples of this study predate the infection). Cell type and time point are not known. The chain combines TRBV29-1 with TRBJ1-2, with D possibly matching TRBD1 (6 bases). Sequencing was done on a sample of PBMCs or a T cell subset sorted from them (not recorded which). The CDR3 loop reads CSVVGGASYGYTF. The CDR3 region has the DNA TGCAGCGTTGTTGGGGGGGCGTCATATGGCTACACCTTC.